Presented here are 20 T cell receptor beta chains from one specimen sequenced in a study of CD8 T cells in Susac syndrome. Random hexamers served to reverse transcribe about 0.45 to 1 ug RNA. TCRdb fed the immunoSEQ multiplex PCR reads into MiXCR, producing one record per CDR3 protein. This table holds about 280,000 distinct CDR3 sequences, roughly 81% found once. The sequenced sample was CD8+ T cells from PBMCs. The origin of the receptors is a human donor with multiple sclerosis.

About this clonotype itself: Since the CDR3 does not end with the conserved phenylalanine or tryptophan, this likely comes from a read error. The genes are TRBV7-9 and TRBJ2-5, with D hard to call. This CDR3 is 15 amino acids long. The germline gives CDR1 SEHNR, CDR2 FQNEAQ (reference sequence). The V end was cut by 5 bases, the J end by 0 bases, with 13 bases between. Here the CDR3 DNA reads TGTGCCAGCAGCCTACCGGCCGTTTACCAAGAGACCCAGTACTCC. It specifies CASSLPAVYQETQYS.

This sequence joins TRBV9 and TRBJ1-3, with TRBD1 as a possible D gene (5 bases). Germline CDR1 and CDR2: SGDLS and YYNGEE. Trimming took 0 bases from V and 6 from J, leaving 13 bases between them. The CDR3 runs to 15 residues. The CDR3 sequence is CASSVGQGTENTIYF. As DNA, the CDR3 is TGTGCCAGCAGCGTAGGACAAGGGACTGAAAACACCATATATTTT.

This clonotype was seen a few times. This rearrangement joins TRBV5-6 to TRBJ1-2, with D unresolved. V was clipped by 3 bases and J by 0 bases, with 6 bases between them. CDR3 length equals 13 residues. Germline V CDR1 and CDR2: SGHDT, YYEEEE. In DNA, the CDR3 is TGTGCCAGCAGCTCTGACGCTAACTATGGCTACACCTTC. Translated: CASSSDANYGYTF.

The chain links TRBV7-2 to TRBJ2-7, with TRBD2 matching over 7 bases. This CDR3 is 15 amino acids long. The germline gives CDR1 SGHTA, CDR2 FQGNSA. V shed 3 bases and J 5 bases; nucleotides not matched to a gene: 10. The CDR3 protein is CASSFSSGSEDEQYF. The CDR3 nucleotides read TGTGCCAGCAGCTTCTCTAGCGGATCTGAAGACGAGCAGTACTTC.

The chain employs TRBV27 and TRBJ2-7; D unclear. Trimming left V 2 bases short and J 3 bases short, with 14 bases between. CDR3 length: 15 residues. The germline CDR1 and CDR2 sequences are MNHEY and SMNVEV (reference sequence). CDR3 in amino acids: CASSLRTTKGYEQYF. CDR3 bases: TGTGCCAGCAGTTTAAGAACCACCAAAGGCTACGAGCAGTACTTC.

V gene TRBV12-3 or TRBV12-4 combines with J gene TRBJ2-3; the D is unclear. The CDR3 covers 17 residues. V was pared by 5 bases and J by 6 bases, with 24 bases between. Written as DNA, the CDR3 is TGTGCCAGCAGTCCCTTAATCCCACACAAAATGATCGATACGCAGTATTTT. Translation gives CASSPLIPHKMIDTQYF.

The gene calls are TRBV6-2 or TRBV6-3 and TRBJ2-7; D possibly uses TRBD1 or TRBD2 (5 bases each). Trimming pared 8 bases from V and 2 bases from J, leaving 16 bases between. Germline CDR1 is MNHEY and CDR2 is SVGEGT. This CDR3 is 14 amino acids long. CDR3 loop: CASRLGTVAYEQYF. Here the CDR3 DNA reads TGTGCCAGCCGCCTTGGGACCGTAGCCTACGAGCAGTACTTC.

The chain carries TRBV2 and TRBJ2-7, with 7 nucleotides matching TRBD2. The CDR3 has 16 residues. J gave up 5 bases and V 6 bases, and 16 bases lay outside the gene matches. Germline V gene sequence: CDR1 SNHLY, CDR2 FYNNEI. The CDR3 DNA is TGTGCCAGCAGCGCTGCATTGGCGGGAGTCTTCGACGAGCAGTACTTC. Protein: CASSAALAGVFDEQYF.

This clonotype occurred a few times. V gene TRBV4-2 combines with J gene TRBJ1-1; D gene ambiguous. CDR3 length: 13 amino acids. Germline-derived CDR1 and CDR2 are LGHNA and YNFKEQ. Trimming removed 6 bases from V and 0 bases from J, with 8 bases in between. CDR3 loop: CASSPTLNTEAFF. As DNA, the CDR3 is TGTGCCAGCAGTCCCACCTTGAACACTGAAGCTTTCTTT.

The rearrangement joins TRBV4-1 to TRBJ2-3; D is perhaps TRBD2 (6 bases). This CDR3 is 16 amino acids long. The V end lost 3 bases, the J end lost 2 bases, and 15 bases lay between the germline ends. In germline, CDR1 is MGHRA, CDR2 YSYEKL. The DNA of the CDR3 is TGCGCCAGCAGCCACCTCCCGGGACTCAACACAGATACGCAGTATTTT. Translating it yields CASSHLPGLNTDTQYF.

The V call is TRBV5-6, the J call TRBJ2-6; D might be TRBD1 (6 bases). Germline values: CDR1 SGHDT, CDR2 YYEEEE. With 0 bases removed from V and 6 bases from J, the gap between germline ends came to 10 bases. The CDR3 totals 15 residues. In DNA form, the CDR3 reads TGTGCCAGCAGCTTGGGTCCGGGACAGGCCAACGTCCTGACTTTC. The encoded protein is CASSLGPGQANVLTF.

The CDR3 bases are TGTGCCAGCAGCGGACCCCAACTAGCGGGAGGGGCGGAGACCCAGTACTTC. This sequence encodes CASSGPQLAGGAETQYF. The V and J genes are TRBV9 and TRBJ2-5; TRBD2 aligns across 13 bases. The germline CDR1 and CDR2 sequences are SGDLS and YYNGEE. CDR3 length: 17 amino acids. The V and J ends lost 3 bases and 5 bases, in that order; junction bases with no gene match: 10.

The chain has TRBV25-1 and TRBJ1-2, with a weak D call TRBD1 (5 bases). Germline CDR1 MGHDK, CDR2 SYGVNS. This CDR3 comprises 14 residues. V was shortened by 1 base and J by 8 bases, with 14 bases between the two germline ends. The CDR3 sequence is CASSEFGGTGGYTF. The CDR3 region has the DNA TGTGCCAGCAGTGAATTTGGGGGGACGGGCGGCTACACCTTC.

The chain couples TRBV29-1 to TRBJ1-2; D ambiguous. The ends were cut back, 3 bases at V and 4 bases at J, with 6 bases in the middle. The CDR3 is 11 residues long. The V gene's germline CDR1 is SQVTM and CDR2 ANQGSEA. CDR3 in DNA: TGCAGCGTTGAGACCCCCTATGGCTACACCTTC. It translates to CSVETPYGYTF.

V is TRBV9 and J is TRBJ1-5; D ambiguous. V was trimmed by 0 bases and J by 8 bases, leaving 15 bases between them. The CDR3 is 15 amino acids. Per the germline V gene, CDR1 is SGDLS and CDR2 is YYNGEE. CDR3 coding DNA: TGTGCCAGCAGCGTAGGTTGGGCTACTGAGGAGCCCCAGCATTTT. Translating gives CASSVGWATEEPQHF. The variable domain in full, completed from reference TRBV9 and TRBJ1-5, reads DSGVTQTPKHLITATGQRVTLRCSPRSGDLSVYWYQQSLDQGLQFLIQYYNGEERAKGNILERFSAQQFPDLHSELNLSSLELGDSALYFCASSVGWATEEPQHFGDGTRLSIL.

V and J are TRBV4-1 and TRBJ2-7, with 10 bases fitting TRBD2. V lost 2 bases to trimming and J lost 9 bases; unmatched junction nucleotides: 7. Germline CDR1 reads MGHRA; CDR2 reads YSYEKL. The CDR3 length is 14 residues. DNA of the CDR3: TGCGCCAGCAGCCAAAGCCCCGGGACTAGCGTGCAGTACTTC. It translates to CASSQSPGTSVQYF.

The sample holds a few counts of this clonotype. The chain has TRBV14 and TRBJ2-7; 10 nucleotides agree with TRBD1. V lost 1 base, J lost 1 base, and 1 base stayed unmatched. Per the germline V gene, CDR1 is SGHDN and CDR2 is FVKESK. This CDR3 has 15 residues. CDR3 DNA sequence: TGTGCCAGCAGCCAAGTGGGACAGGGGTCCTACGAGCAGTACTTC. Residues: CASSQVGQGSYEQYF.

The chain recombines TRBV9 with TRBJ1-5, with 7 bases that match TRBD1. This CDR3 is 15 amino acids long. Germline assignment: CDR1 SGDLS and CDR2 YYNGEE. V lost 3 bases, J lost 3 bases, and 6 bases stayed unmatched. In DNA form, the CDR3 reads TGTGCCAGCAGCGCAGGGGGGGGCCTCAATCAGCCCCAGCATTTT. This codes for CASSAGGGLNQPQHF.

The chain joins TRBV3-1 to TRBJ1-2; 8 bases are shared with TRBD1. The germline CDR1 and CDR2 sequences are LGHDT and YNNKEL (reference sequence). The CDR3 sequence is 17 residues long. V shed 4 bases, J shed 3 bases, and the junction held 13 bases outside the gene matches. CDR3 region: CASSPGTGDAFDYGYTF. The DNA of the CDR3 is TGTGCCAGCAGCCCTGGGACAGGCGATGCATTTGACTATGGCTACACCTTC.

J is TRBJ2-7 and V is TRBV21-1; the D call in the table, TRBD2, was not verified against the DNA. TRBV21-1 is noted as a pseudogene. The CDR3 is 15 residues long. DNA of the CDR3: TGTGCCAGCAACATTAGCGGGAGTCGTACCCACGAGCAGTACTTC. Residues: CASNISGSRTHEQYF.